This record covers a single T cell receptor (beta chain). The target antigen is unknown. After removal of 4 bases from V and 11 bases from J, the junction contained 4 bases not matched to a gene. This CDR3 spans 14 amino acids. The germline CDR1 and CDR2 sequences are SNHLY and FYNNEI. RNA was extracted with the RNeasy kit, and a quantity of 0.5 to 1 ug was reverse transcribed using random hexamers. Amplification of TCR beta CDR3 across 54 Vbeta and 13 Jbeta was performed with immunoSEQ multiplex PCR. One entry per CDR3 protein, called by TCRdb with MiXCR from the immunoSEQ multiplex PCR reads. The data show about 120,000 distinct CDR3 sequences, 90% to 95% seen once. Blood CD8+ and CD4+ T cells underwent high-throughput TCR beta sequencing. TEMRA cells were FACS-enriched, and CD8+ and CD4+ T cells were isolated negatively. This sample was included in a study of CD8 T cells in Susac syndrome. General study findings and limits: The study admitted that it had a relatively small number of individuals in its TCR sequencing and HLA analysis.

The sequenced material came from CD4+ T cells from PBMCs. V is TRBV2 and J is TRBJ2-1; TRBD2 agrees at 14 bases. This TCR was recovered from a human donor with multiple sclerosis. CDR3 nucleotides: TGTGCCAGCAGTGCCGGGACTAGCGGGAGCCAGCAGTTCTTC. Its translation: CASSAGTSGSQQFF.